This T cell receptor (beta chain) was obtained from a study of pediatric ulcerative colitis. The junction had 10 bases not matched to a gene; V was cut back by 4 bases and J by 2 bases. Germline V gene sequence: CDR1 SGHVS, CDR2 FQNEAQ. The CDR3 extends over 16 amino acids. One to two pinch biopsies were taken from the rectum during colonoscopy. This clone was counted a single time. Profiling relied on immunoSEQ multiplex PCR, and the TCRdb table lists in-frame clones only, not all of them. Of fewer than 20,000 clones listed, roughly 70% are singletons. The rearrangement joins TRBV7-8 to TRBJ1-2; 7 bases are shared with TRBD1. Input material: gut tissue. The clonotype was recovered from a boy aged 10-17 years with moderate ulcerative colitis. The CDR3 spells CASSSYPGQYNYGYTF. CDR3 bases: TGTGCCAGCAGCTCGTACCCGGGACAGTACAACTATGGCTACACCTTC.